Presented here are 26 T cell receptor beta chains from one specimen sequenced in a study of regulatory T cells in long-lasting Graves disease. Assembly of TCR beta libraries relied on iRepertoire HTBI primers together with Arm-PCR of CDR3 regions. TCRdb analysed the multiplex PCR reads with MiXCR anew, one entry per CDR3 protein. The table records over 400,000 distinct CDR3 sequences, 14% of them present only once. Sample time point: newly diagnosed GD, antithyroid drugs for less than 3 months. Researchers made the TCR library from RNA that was extracted from PBMCs. These data were likewise used in another study, on T cells in Graves' hyperthyroidism and ophthalmopathy.

Sequenced here: peripheral blood mononuclear cells (PBMCs), sampled at new diagnosis, from a patient treated with antithyroid drugs. All receptors derive from a woman aged 50 to 65 with Graves disease.

This clonotype was detected a few times. The chain carries TRBV18 and TRBJ2-3; TRBD2 agrees at 10 bases. This CDR3 has 17 amino acids. J lost 1 base, V lost 1 base, and 5 bases had no gene match. The germline gives CDR1 KGHSH, CDR2 LQKENI. The CDR3 is CASSPQLAGRGTDTQYF. Written as DNA, the CDR3 is TGTGCCAGCTCACCACAACTAGCGGGGAGGGGCACAGATACGCAGTATTTT.

The chain recombines TRBV19 with TRBJ2-5; 9 positions match TRBD2. This CDR3 is 17 amino acids long. V shed 4 bases, J shed 7 bases, and the junction held 16 bases outside the gene matches. Germline V gene data show CDR1 as LNHDA and CDR2 as SQIVND (reference sequence). The CDR3 bases are TGTGCCAGTAGTAAGGCCACCCAGGGTAGCGGGAGTGGGACCCAGTACTTC. It codes for CASSKATQGSGSGTQYF.

The chain is built from TRBV7-2 and TRBJ2-7; D unresolved. This CDR3 is built from 11 residues. V lost 5 bases, J lost 6 bases, and 8 bases lay in between. Germline V gene lookup returns CDR1 SGHTA and CDR2 FQGNSA. The CDR3 region is CASSPVSEQYF. Here the CDR3 DNA reads TGTGCCAGCAGCCCCGTGAGCGAGCAGTACTTC.

The chain has TRBV6-1 and TRBJ2-3; 15 bases match TRBD2. From germline, CDR1 is MNHNS and CDR2 SASEGT. The CDR3 covers 19 residues. V was pared by 6 bases and J by 0 bases, with 10 bases of the junction left unmatched. The CDR3 DNA is TGTGCCAGCAGGCGGGGACTAGCGGGAGGTAGTCGGAGCACAGATACGCAGTATTTT. Translating gives CASRRGLAGGSRSTDTQYF.

The chain is built from TRBV3-1 and TRBJ2-7; 13 bases line up with TRBD2. Germline CDR1 and CDR2: LGHDT and YNNKEL (reference sequence). Trimming cost V 1 base and J 7 bases; bases outside gene matches: 7. There are 16 residues in the CDR3. In DNA form, the CDR3 reads TGTGCCAGCAGCCAAGGGTATACTAGCGGGAGGGCGGAGCAGTACTTC. Protein: CASSQGYTSGRAEQYF.

This clonotype was detected ten times or more. Mismatch with germline at one junction end may stem from a read error. The chain employs TRBV5-1 and TRBJ2-5, with unresolved D. There are 14 residues in the CDR3. In germline, CDR1 is SGHRS, CDR2 YFSETQ. The CDR3 bases are TGTGCCAGCAGCTTCGGCGGCCAGCAAGAGACCCAGTACTTC. This encodes CASSFGGQQETQYF.

The rearrangement links TRBV5-1 to TRBJ2-2; 12 bases map to TRBD1. The CDR3 length is 16 residues. The V and J ends lost 6 bases and 6 bases, in that order; junction bases with no gene match: 9. Looked up from germline, CDR1 is SGHRS and CDR2 is YFSETQ. The chain's CDR3 is CASNLGTGGVSGELFF. The CDR3 DNA follows: TGCGCCAGCAACCTGGGGACAGGGGGCGTCTCCGGGGAGCTGTTTTTT.

This clonotype was counted ten times or more. The genes are TRBV28 and TRBJ2-7, with D tentatively TRBD1 or TRBD2 (5 bases each). The CDR3 extends over 14 amino acids. Germline V gene data show CDR1 as MDHEN and CDR2 as SYDVKM. The germline V and J ends were trimmed by 2 bases and 1 base, with 9 bases remaining between them. The CDR3: CASSLIGTSYEQYF. The CDR3 DNA sequence: TGTGCCAGCAGTTTAATCGGGACGTCCTACGAGCAGTACTTC. Drawing the rest from reference TRBV28 and TRBJ2-7, the complete variable domain is DVKVTQSSRYLVKRTGEKVFLECVQDMDHENMFWYRQDPGLGLRLIYFSYDVKMKEKGDIPEGYSVSREKKERFSLILESASTNQTSMYLCASSLIGTSYEQYFGPGTRLTVT.

This clonotype was detected a few times. The rearrangement joins TRBV2 to TRBJ2-7; maybe TRBD2 (6 bases). Germline CDR1 SNHLY, CDR2 FYNNEI. There are 16 residues in the CDR3. Trimming took 7 bases from V and 3 from J, leaving 22 bases between them. In DNA, the CDR3 is TGTGCCAGCATCCGGGGCGGGGCCTCCCTCCTCTACGAGCAGTACTTC. This encodes CASIRGGASLLYEQYF.

This clonotype has ten or more counts. The chain joins TRBV9 to TRBJ1-5; D gene unclear. CDR3 length: 15 amino acids. Germline CDR1 SGDLS, CDR2 YYNGEE. Trimming took 0 bases from V and 2 from J, leaving 9 bases between them. The CDR3 sequence is CASSVDPGGNQPQHF. The DNA for the CDR3 is TGTGCCAGCAGCGTAGACCCAGGTGGCAATCAGCCCCAGCATTTT. Supplemented by reference TRBV9 and TRBJ1-5, the full variable domain reads DSGVTQTPKHLITATGQRVTLRCSPRSGDLSVYWYQQSLDQGLQFLIQYYNGEERAKGNILERFSAQQFPDLHSELNLSSLELGDSALYFCASSVDPGGNQPQHFGDGTRLSIL.

This clonotype was counted at least ten times. The chain recombines TRBV20-1 with TRBJ2-7, with TRBD1 matching over 11 bases. The CDR3 has 15 amino acids. The ends lost 3 bases at V and 1 base at J; junction bases unmatched: 5. Per the germline V gene, CDR1 is DFQATT and CDR2 is SNEGSKA (reference sequence). The CDR3 region has the DNA TGCAGTGCTAGTAAGGGACAGGGGGGATCCTACGAGCAGTACTTC. The encoded protein is CSASKGQGGSYEQYF.

This clonotype was seen a handful of times. This chain links TRBV5-4 with TRBJ2-3; 9 bases agree with TRBD1. Germline trimming cut 4 bases from V and 2 bases from J; bases unmatched to any gene: 8. The germline gives CDR1 SGHNT, CDR2 YYREEE (reference sequence). CDR3 length: 16 residues. CDR3 nucleotides: TGTGCCAGCAGCCCGGACAGGGGAAGGGTCACAGATACGCAGTATTTT. Translating it yields CASSPDRGRVTDTQYF.

For this clonotype: A much larger clone differs by one base, so this may be a read error. This chain connects TRBV10-3 to TRBJ1-5; possibly TRBD1 for D (5 bases). This CDR3 has 15 residues. The V gene's germline CDR1 is ENHRY and CDR2 SYGVKD. Trimming took off 3 bases at V and 6 bases at J, with 15 bases between the two ends. The chain's CDR3 is CAISEGTVRGQPQHF. The CDR3 DNA reads as TGTGCCATCAGTGAAGGGACGGTAAGGGGTCAGCCCCAGCATTTT.

The chain carries TRBV4-1 and TRBJ2-3; a weak D match, TRBD1 (6 bases). V was clipped by 1 base and J by 1 base, with 12 bases between them. CDR1 is MGHRA and CDR2 is YSYEKL in the germline V gene. The CDR3 totals 16 residues. CDR3 coding DNA: TGCGCCAGCAGCCAAGGGGTGGGACACCGCACAGATACGCAGTATTTT. This gives the protein CASSQGVGHRTDTQYF.

The CDR3 loop is CASSYAGMGYEQYF. The CDR3 DNA reads as TGTGCCAGCAGTTACGCAGGGATGGGGTACGAGCAGTACTTC. This chain joins TRBV6-5 and TRBJ2-7, with a possible D match to TRBD1 (5 bases). Trimming pared 2 bases from V and 4 bases from J, leaving 12 bases between. This CDR3 comprises 14 residues. Germline lookup yields CDR1 MNHEY and CDR2 SVGAGI.

This clonotype was detected many times. V is TRBV18 and J is TRBJ1-2; D unresolved. The CDR3 is 14 residues long. The ends were cut back, 8 bases at V and 0 bases at J, with 13 bases in the middle. Germline V lookup: CDR1 KGHSH, CDR2 LQKENI. In DNA, the CDR3 is TGTGCCAGCGCCATCGGGGAAACTAACTATGGCTACACCTTC. Protein sequence: CASAIGETNYGYTF.

Of note for this clonotype: At one end the junction does not follow the germline gene, possibly because of a read error. V is TRBV28 and J is TRBJ1-4, with a possible D match to TRBD1 (5 bases). Germline CDR1 MDHEN, CDR2 SYDVKM. The length of the CDR3 is 15 residues. CDR3 loop: CAGSSRQSVYEKLFF. In nucleotides, the CDR3 is TGTGCCGGCAGTTCCCGACAGTCGGTTTATGAAAAACTGTTTTTT. The full variable domain, completed using reference TRBV28 and TRBJ1-4, is DVKVTQSSRYLVKRTGEKVFLECVQDMDHENMFWYRQDPGLGLRLIYFSYDVKMKEKGDIPEGYSVSREKKERFSLILESASTNQTSMYLCAGSSRQSVYEKLFFGSGTQLSVL.

In this sample, this clonotype turned up a few times. The rearrangement joins TRBV5-6 to TRBJ1-5, with D possibly being TRBD1 (5 bases). Looked up from germline, CDR1 is SGHDT and CDR2 is YYEEEE. Trimming took off 2 bases at V and 4 bases at J, with 13 bases between the two ends. The CDR3 is 15 amino acids. The CDR3 nucleotides are TGTGCCAGCAGCTTACGACGGGGGGGGAATCAGCCCCAGCATTTT. Translation gives CASSLRRGGNQPQHF.

This clonotype was picked up many times. The chain joins TRBV12-3 or TRBV12-4 to TRBJ2-5, with 13 bases lining up with TRBD2. The CDR3 has 16 residues. The V segment lost 4 bases and the J segment 1 base; nucleotides outside the gene matches: 3. CDR3 DNA: TGTGCCAGCAGTTCCGGGACTAGCGGGGCCCAAGAGACCCAGTACTTC. Translation gives CASSSGTSGAQETQYF.

Ten or more counts support this clonotype. The rearrangement uses TRBV6-1 and TRBJ2-5, with D perhaps matching TRBD1 (6 bases). The CDR3 sequence is 12 residues long. In germline, CDR1 is MNHNS, CDR2 SASEGT. Between the trimmed V and J ends, which lost 6 bases and 11 bases, there was a span of 16 bases. DNA for the CDR3: TGTGCCAGCAGCACCTTACAGGGCCTTCAGTACTTC. Its protein is CASSTLQGLQYF.

This clonotype has just a few counts. The CDR3 protein is CASSLERVGPGELFF. CDR3 DNA sequence: TGTGCCAGCAGTTTAGAGCGGGTGGGGCCCGGGGAGCTGTTTTTT. The genes are TRBV12-3 or TRBV12-4 and TRBJ2-2, with D possibly matching TRBD2 (6 bases). V lost 1 base to trimming and J lost 6 bases, with 12 bases between them. The CDR3 contains 15 residues.

There are many counts of this clonotype. The rearrangement links TRBV12-3 or TRBV12-4 to TRBJ1-4, with D possibly TRBD1 on 5 matching bases. The CDR3 covers 15 residues. Trimming removed 7 bases at V and 6 bases at J, with 18 bases between. The CDR3 is CASILAGQGDEKLFF. The CDR3 bases are TGTGCCAGCATCCTTGCGGGCCAGGGCGATGAAAAACTGTTTTTT.

This clonotype was seen at least ten times. The chain links TRBV27 to TRBJ2-7; 9 bases are a match to TRBD2. The V and J ends lost 2 bases and 2 bases, in that order; junction bases with no gene match: 10. This CDR3 contains 17 residues. Germline values: CDR1 MNHEY, CDR2 SMNVEV (reference sequence). CDR3 protein: CASSLRSRGLATYEQYF. The CDR3 nucleotides read TGTGCCAGCAGTTTACGCAGTAGGGGACTAGCTACCTACGAGCAGTACTTC.

There are many counts of this clonotype. This chain uses TRBV3-1 with TRBJ2-5; 8 bases are shared with TRBD1. CDR3 size: 15 residues. With V trimmed by 3 bases and J by 3 bases, 6 bases remained unmatched. In germline, CDR1 is LGHDT, CDR2 YNNKEL (reference sequence). The CDR3 DNA is TGTGCCAGCAGCCACAACCCGACAGGGGAAGAGACCCAGTACTTC. This sequence encodes CASSHNPTGEETQYF.

CDR3 bases: TGCAGTGCTCGAGGGGATTCCTACGAGCAGTACTTC. Encoded protein: CSARGDSYEQYF. This sequence joins TRBV20-1 and TRBJ2-7, with D perhaps being TRBD1 or TRBD2 (5 bases each). CDR1 is DFQATT and CDR2 is SNEGSKA in the germline V gene (reference sequence). The CDR3 runs 12 residues. The V and J ends lost 5 bases and 1 base respectively, with 9 bases between them.

This clonotype was seen many times. The chain uses TRBV20-1 and TRBJ2-7; 13 nucleotides agree with TRBD2. V was clipped by 6 bases and J by 6 bases; unmatched bases: 8. The CDR3 loop spans 14 amino acids. Germline V gene data show CDR1 as DFQATT and CDR2 as SNEGSKA (reference sequence). The CDR3 loop reads CSAPGLAGTGEQYF. CDR3 bases: TGCAGTGCCCCGGGACTAGCGGGAACTGGCGAGCAGTACTTC.